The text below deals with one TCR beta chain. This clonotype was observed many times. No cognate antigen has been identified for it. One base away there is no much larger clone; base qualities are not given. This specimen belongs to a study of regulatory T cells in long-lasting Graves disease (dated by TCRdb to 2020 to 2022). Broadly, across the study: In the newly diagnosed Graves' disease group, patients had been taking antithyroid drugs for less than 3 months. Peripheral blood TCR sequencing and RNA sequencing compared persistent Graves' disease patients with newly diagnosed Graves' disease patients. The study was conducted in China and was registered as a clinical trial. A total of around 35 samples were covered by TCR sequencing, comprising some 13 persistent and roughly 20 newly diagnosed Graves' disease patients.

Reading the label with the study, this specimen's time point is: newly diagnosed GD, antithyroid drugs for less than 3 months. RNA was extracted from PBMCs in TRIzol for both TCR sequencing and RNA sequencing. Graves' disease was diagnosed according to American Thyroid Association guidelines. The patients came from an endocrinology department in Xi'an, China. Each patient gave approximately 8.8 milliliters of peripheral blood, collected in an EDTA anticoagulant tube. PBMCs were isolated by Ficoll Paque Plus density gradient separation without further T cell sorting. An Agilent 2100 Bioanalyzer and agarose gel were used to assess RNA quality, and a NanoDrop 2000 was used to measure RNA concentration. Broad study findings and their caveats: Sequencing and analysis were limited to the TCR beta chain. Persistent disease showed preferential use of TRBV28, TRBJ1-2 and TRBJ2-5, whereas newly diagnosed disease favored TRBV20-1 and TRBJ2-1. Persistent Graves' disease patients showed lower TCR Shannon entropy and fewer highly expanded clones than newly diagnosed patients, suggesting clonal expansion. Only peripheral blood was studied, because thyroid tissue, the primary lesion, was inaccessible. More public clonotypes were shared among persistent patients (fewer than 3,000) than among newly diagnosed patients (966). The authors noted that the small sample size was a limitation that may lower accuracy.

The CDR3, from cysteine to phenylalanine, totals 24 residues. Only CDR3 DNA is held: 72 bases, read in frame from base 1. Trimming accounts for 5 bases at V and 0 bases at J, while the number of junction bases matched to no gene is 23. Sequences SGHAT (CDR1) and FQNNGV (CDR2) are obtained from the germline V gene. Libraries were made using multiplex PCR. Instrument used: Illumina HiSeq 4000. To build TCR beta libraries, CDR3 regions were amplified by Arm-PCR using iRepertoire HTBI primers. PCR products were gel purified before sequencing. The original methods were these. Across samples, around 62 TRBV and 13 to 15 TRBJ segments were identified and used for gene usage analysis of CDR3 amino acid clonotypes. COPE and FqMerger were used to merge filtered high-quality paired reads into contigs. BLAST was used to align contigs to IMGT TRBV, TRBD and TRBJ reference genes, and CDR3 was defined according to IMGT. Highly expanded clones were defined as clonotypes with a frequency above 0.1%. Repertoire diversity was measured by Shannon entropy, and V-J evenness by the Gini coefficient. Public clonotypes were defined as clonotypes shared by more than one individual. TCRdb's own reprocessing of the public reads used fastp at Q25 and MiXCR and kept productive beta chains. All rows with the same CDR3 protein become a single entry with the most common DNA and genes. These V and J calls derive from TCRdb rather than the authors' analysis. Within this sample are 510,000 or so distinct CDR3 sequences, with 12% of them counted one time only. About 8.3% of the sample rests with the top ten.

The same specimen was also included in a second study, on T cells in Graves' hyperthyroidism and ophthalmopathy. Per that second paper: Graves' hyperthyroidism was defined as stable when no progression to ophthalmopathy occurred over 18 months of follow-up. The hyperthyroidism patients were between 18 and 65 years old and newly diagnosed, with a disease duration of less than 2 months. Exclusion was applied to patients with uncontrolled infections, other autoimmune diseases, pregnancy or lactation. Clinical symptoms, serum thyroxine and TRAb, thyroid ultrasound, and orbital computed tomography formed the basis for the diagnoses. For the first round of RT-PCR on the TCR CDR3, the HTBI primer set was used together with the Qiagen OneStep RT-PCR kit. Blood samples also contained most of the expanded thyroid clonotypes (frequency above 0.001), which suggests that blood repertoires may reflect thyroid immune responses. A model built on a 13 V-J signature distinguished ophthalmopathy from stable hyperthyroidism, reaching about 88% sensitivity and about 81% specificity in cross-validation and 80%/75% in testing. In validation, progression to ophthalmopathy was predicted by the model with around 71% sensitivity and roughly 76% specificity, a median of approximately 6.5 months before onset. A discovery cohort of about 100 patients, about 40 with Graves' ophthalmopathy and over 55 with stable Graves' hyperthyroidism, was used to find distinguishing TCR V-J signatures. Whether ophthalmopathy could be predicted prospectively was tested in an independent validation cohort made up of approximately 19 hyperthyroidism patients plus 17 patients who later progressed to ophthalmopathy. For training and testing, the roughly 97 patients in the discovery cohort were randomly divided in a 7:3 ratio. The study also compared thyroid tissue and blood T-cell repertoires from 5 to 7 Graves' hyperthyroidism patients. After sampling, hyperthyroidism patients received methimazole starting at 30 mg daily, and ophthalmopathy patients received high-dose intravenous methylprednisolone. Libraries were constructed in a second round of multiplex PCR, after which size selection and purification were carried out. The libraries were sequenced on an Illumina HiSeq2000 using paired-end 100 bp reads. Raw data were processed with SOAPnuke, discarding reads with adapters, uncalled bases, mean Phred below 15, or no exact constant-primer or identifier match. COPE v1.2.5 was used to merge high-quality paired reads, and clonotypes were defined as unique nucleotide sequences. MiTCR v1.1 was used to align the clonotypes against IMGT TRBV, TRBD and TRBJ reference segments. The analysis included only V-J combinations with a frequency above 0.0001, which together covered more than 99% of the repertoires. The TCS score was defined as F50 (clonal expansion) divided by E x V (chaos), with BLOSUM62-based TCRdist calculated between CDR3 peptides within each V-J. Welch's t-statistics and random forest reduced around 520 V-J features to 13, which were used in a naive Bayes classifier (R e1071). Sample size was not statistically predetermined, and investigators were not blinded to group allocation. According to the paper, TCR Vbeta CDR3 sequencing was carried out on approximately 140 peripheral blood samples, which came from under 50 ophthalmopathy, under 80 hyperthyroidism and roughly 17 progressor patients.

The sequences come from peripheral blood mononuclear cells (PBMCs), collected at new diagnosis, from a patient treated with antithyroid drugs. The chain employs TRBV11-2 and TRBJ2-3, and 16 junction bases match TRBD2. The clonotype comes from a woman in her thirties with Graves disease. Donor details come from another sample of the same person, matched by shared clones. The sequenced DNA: TGTGCCAGCAGCCAGACCTTGGGACTAGCGGGAGGGCCAACATCCAAAACTAGCACAGATACGCAGTATTTT. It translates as CASSQTLGLAGGPTSKTSTDTQYF. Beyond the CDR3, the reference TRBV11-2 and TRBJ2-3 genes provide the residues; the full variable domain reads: EAGVAQSPRYKIIEKRQSVAFWCNPISGHATLYWYQQILGQGPKLLIQFQNNGVVDDSQLPKDRFSAERLKGVDSTLKIQPAKLEDSAVYLCASSQTLGLAGGPTSKTSTDTQYFGPGTRLTVL.